Following are 6 T cell receptor beta chains from one sample sequenced in a study of response to subunit inactivated influenza vaccine. TCRdb fed the RT-PCR reads into MiXCR, producing one record per CDR3 protein. The data hold 500,000 or so distinct CDR3 sequences, with about a tenth observed a single time. Source: PBMCs from blood, taken 40 to 50 days after vaccination. Source of these receptors: a man aged 50-59 years who received an inactivated influenza vaccine.

The chain has TRBV4-3 and TRBJ2-3; TRBD2 aligns across 8 bases. Germline V gene data show CDR1 as LGHNA and CDR2 as YSLEER. V gave up 1 base and J gave up 7 bases; unmatched junction bases: 7. The CDR3 length is 15 residues. This CDR3 is CASSQGASGRNTQYF. For the CDR3, the DNA is TGCGCCAGCAGCCAAGGGGCGAGCGGGAGAAATACGCAGTATTTT.

The chain joins TRBV2 to TRBJ2-2; 9 bases line up with TRBD2. Trimming cost V 4 bases and J 3 bases; bases outside gene matches: 9. Germline V gene data show CDR1 as SNHLY and CDR2 as FYNNEI. The CDR3 totals 17 residues. The CDR3 nucleotides are TGTGCCAGCAGTGGCCGCGAGCGGGGGGCTGACACCGGGGAGCTGTTTTTT. Translation gives CASSGRERGADTGELFF.

Only a few counts were recorded for this clonotype. This sequence joins TRBV6-2 or TRBV6-3 and TRBJ2-7; no reliable D call. Germline V CDR1 and CDR2: MNHEY, SVGEGT. V was clipped by 6 bases and J by 0 bases, with 21 bases between them. The CDR3 is 17 amino acids. The CDR3 bases are TGTGCCAGCAGAGGGTACGGATTAGTCAGGAGCTCCTACGAGCAGTACTTC. This codes for CASRGYGLVRSSYEQYF.

The sample holds a few counts of this clonotype. The rearrangement joins TRBV7-2 to TRBJ2-1; 10 bases fit TRBD2. Germline assignment: CDR1 SGHTA and CDR2 FQGNSA. The V and J ends lost 4 bases and 4 bases, in that order; junction bases with no gene match: 4. This CDR3 comprises 15 residues. CDR3 residues: CASSSSGGQYNEQFF. The CDR3 DNA reads TGTGCCAGCAGCTCTAGCGGGGGACAATACAATGAGCAGTTCTTC.

This clonotype came up many times. V is TRBV24-1 and J is TRBJ2-3; 8 bases align to TRBD1. CDR1 KGHDR and CDR2 SFDVKD come from the germline V gene. The ends lost 3 bases at V and 4 bases at J; junction bases unmatched: 5. This CDR3 spans 15 amino acids. This CDR3 reads CATSDPGQGPDTQYF. The CDR3 DNA follows: TGTGCCACCAGTGATCCTGGACAGGGCCCAGATACGCAGTATTTT.

Remarks on this clonotype: A much larger clone differs from this one at a single base, so this may be a read error. This sequence joins TRBV6-1 and TRBJ2-7, with 8 bases identical to TRBD1. The CDR3 spans 17 residues. Germline CDR1 MNHNS, CDR2 SASEGT. In DNA form, the CDR3 reads TGTGCCAGCAGTCCGGGACAGGTGGCTTTTAGCTCCTACGAGCATTACTTC. It specifies CASSPGQVAFSSYEHYF.